The 10 T cell receptor beta chains listed next were all sequenced from one sample in a study of CD8+ T cells in alopecia areata. Isolated RNA was reverse transcribed into cDNA used as the sequencing template. Assay: immunoSEQ multiplex PCR; the TCRdb copy retains only in-frame clones and omits some. The data hold 150,000 to 200,000 clones, with around 57% observed a single time. The sequencing input was CD4+ T cells sorted from blood. The origin of the receptors is a human donor in good health.

This chain connects TRBV5-1 to TRBJ2-3, with D unresolved. Per the germline V gene, CDR1 is SGHRS and CDR2 is YFSETQ. V dropped 0 bases and J dropped 1 base, with 9 bases sitting between them. The CDR3 is made up of 15 amino acids. In DNA form, the CDR3 reads TGCGCCAGCAGCTTGGTAGAGATTCGCACAGATACGCAGTATTTT. Translating it yields CASSLVEIRTDTQYF.

The chain recombines TRBV19 with TRBJ2-1; D may match TRBD1 or TRBD2 (5 bases each). CDR1 is LNHDA and CDR2 is SQIVND in the germline V gene (reference sequence). Trimming removed 2 bases at V and 8 bases at J, with 13 bases between. This CDR3 spans 14 amino acids. CDR3 sequence reads: CASSIIGGSDEQFF. The CDR3 DNA reads TGTGCCAGTAGTATAATTGGGGGATCAGATGAGCAGTTCTTC.

This clone was counted only a few times. The V and J genes are TRBV2 and TRBJ2-1; D gene unclear. This CDR3 contains 13 residues. Looked up from germline, CDR1 is SNHLY and CDR2 is FYNNEI. Trimming left V 2 bases short and J 7 bases short, with 9 bases between. The DNA for the CDR3 is TGTGCCAGCAGTGAACTAGTGGGAAATGAGCAGTTCTTC. Encoded protein: CASSELVGNEQFF.

The sample holds a few counts of this clone. The chain couples TRBV27 to TRBJ2-5; no clear D. Trimming shortened V by 6 bases and J by 6 bases, and 17 bases separated the two germline ends. The CDR3 length is 14 residues. Germline CDR1 is MNHEY and CDR2 is SMNVEV (reference sequence). CDR3 DNA sequence: TGTGCCAGCAGCCCTGGGTCTAATTTACAGACCCAGTACTTC. Its protein is CASSPGSNLQTQYF.

This chain uses TRBV6-5 with TRBJ2-3; D is ambiguous. V lost 5 bases, J lost 4 bases, and 7 bases lay in between. The CDR3 covers 12 residues. Germline-derived CDR1 and CDR2 are MNHEY and SVGAGI. CDR3 sequence (DNA): TGTGCCAGCAGTGGACCGTCAGATACGCAGTATTTT. This encodes CASSGPSDTQYF.

This chain uses TRBV30 with TRBJ2-1; D gene uncertain. This CDR3 is 16 amino acids long. The ends were cut back, 3 bases at V and 4 bases at J, with 19 bases in the middle. Germline CDR1 and CDR2: GTSNPN and SVGIG (reference sequence). CDR3 bases: TGTGCCTGGAGGCGCGTGACTTTATACTCTTACAATGAGCAGTTCTTC. It encodes CAWRRVTLYSYNEQFF.

This chain links TRBV5-1 with TRBJ2-7; D may be TRBD1 (6 bases). The CDR3 extends over 15 amino acids. Germline CDR1 is SGHRS and CDR2 is YFSETQ. V was shortened by 1 base and J by 3 bases, with 14 bases between the two germline ends. The CDR3 sequence: CASSLSAGESYEQYF. CDR3 coding DNA: TGCGCCAGCAGCTTGAGTGCAGGGGAGAGCTACGAGCAGTACTTC.

This clone was seen a few times. The V and J genes are TRBV23-1 and TRBJ2-7, with a weak D call TRBD1 (5 bases). TRBV23-1 counts as an open reading frame of uncertain function. The CDR3 has 15 residues. V lost 6 bases to trimming and J lost 1 base, with 16 bases between them. The CDR3 nucleotides read TGCGCCAGCAGCCCCATCGGACACTCTTCCTACGAGCAGTACTTC. Translating gives CASSPIGHSSYEQYF.

V gene TRBV9 combines with J gene TRBJ2-7; D gene ambiguous. Trimming left V 0 bases short and J 4 bases short, with 11 bases between. The length of the CDR3 is 14 residues. CDR1 and CDR2 from the germline V gene are SGDLS and YYNGEE. The DNA for the CDR3 is TGTGCCAGCAGCGTAGCGGTCGGTCAGTACGAGCAGTACTTC. It specifies CASSVAVGQYEQYF.

The genes are TRBV29-1 and TRBJ2-1; a possible D gene is TRBD1 (5 bases). In germline, CDR1 is SQVTM, CDR2 ANQGSEA. The ends were cut back, 3 bases at V and 10 bases at J, with 7 bases in the middle. The CDR3 sequence is 10 residues long. This CDR3 is CSVDQGEQFF. Written as DNA, the CDR3 is TGCAGCGTTGACCAGGGCGAGCAGTTCTTC.